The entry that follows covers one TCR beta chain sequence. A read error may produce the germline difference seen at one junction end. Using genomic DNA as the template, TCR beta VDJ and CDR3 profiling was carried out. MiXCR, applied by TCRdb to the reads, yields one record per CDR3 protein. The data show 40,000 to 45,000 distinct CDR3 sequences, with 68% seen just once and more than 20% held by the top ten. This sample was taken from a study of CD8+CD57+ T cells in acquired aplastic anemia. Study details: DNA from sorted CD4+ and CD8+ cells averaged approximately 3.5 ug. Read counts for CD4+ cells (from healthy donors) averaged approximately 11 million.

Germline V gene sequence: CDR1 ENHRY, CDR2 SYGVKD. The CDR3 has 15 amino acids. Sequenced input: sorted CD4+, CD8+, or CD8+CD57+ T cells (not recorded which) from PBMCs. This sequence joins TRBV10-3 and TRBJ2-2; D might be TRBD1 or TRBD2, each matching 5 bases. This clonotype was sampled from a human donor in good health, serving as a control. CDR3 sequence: CATSDSGQGTGEPFF. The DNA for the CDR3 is TGTGCCACCAGTGATTCCGGACAAGGCACCGGGGAGCCGTTTTTT.